These T cell receptor beta chains were read from a single sample in a study of cytomegalovirus exposure and HLA in healthy donors. Libraries were prepared by immunoSEQ multiplex PCR; TCRdb keeps only in-frame clonotypes and omits some of them. This table holds roughly 170,000 clones, more than 70% found once. Material for sequencing was PBMCs. These receptors came from a male donor in good health and CMV-seronegative. CDR3s include the opening cysteine and the closing phenylalanine or tryptophan. Each record gives: V gene, D gene, J gene, clone size, CDR3 protein, CDR3 DNA. The D gene is left open where the match is weak. Clone size is given for some rows only: seen once, a few or many times, or a class if the clone is expanded.

TRBV25-1,TRBD1,TRBJ1-4,NA,CASSGTGTGSEKLFF,TGTGCCAGCAGTGGGACCGGGACAGGGTCCGAAAAACTGTTTTTT
TRBV11-2,NA,TRBJ2-2,NA,CASSLGGGPGELFF,TGTGCCAGCAGCTTAGGAGGAGGCCCCGGGGAGCTGTTTTTT
TRBV7-3,NA,TRBJ2-1,NA,CASSSPELYNEQFF,TGTGCCAGCAGCTCGCCCGAACTTTACAATGAGCAGTTCTTC
TRBV9,TRBD2,TRBJ2-3,NA,CASSAAGTSGTDTQYF,TGTGCCAGCAGCGCAGCTGGGACTAGCGGCACAGATACGCAGTATTTT
TRBV7-5,NA,TRBJ1-5,NA,CARSQGQAGQPQHF,TGTGCCAGAAGCCAAGGACAGGCTGGACAGCCCCAGCATTTT
TRBV6-5,TRBD1,TRBJ2-1,NA,CASSYAGTGHNEQFF,TGTGCCAGCAGTTACGCCGGGACAGGTCACAATGAGCAGTTCTTC
TRBV28,TRBD2,TRBJ2-1,NA,CASSSGTSGRISYNEQFF,TGTGCCAGCAGTTCCGGGACTAGCGGGAGGATCTCCTACAATGAGCAGTTCTTC
TRBV30,NA,TRBJ2-7,NA,CAWTPGSPVQYF,TGTGCCTGGACCCCCGGGTCCCCTGTGCAGTACTTC
TRBV28,TRBD2,TRBJ2-2,NA,CATTRGGRPGELFF,TGTGCCACCACCCGCGGCGGGAGGCCCGGGGAGCTGTTTTTT
TRBV19,TRBD2,TRBJ2-1,NA,CASSMVTSGNEQFF,TGTGCCAGTAGTATGGTGACTAGCGGCAATGAGCAGTTCTTC
TRBV19,NA,TRBJ2-7,NA,CASSMGSTSYEQYF,TGTGCCAGTAGTATGGGCTCAACCTCCTACGAGCAGTACTTC
TRBV5-1,NA,TRBJ1-1,few,CASSLAHWSTEAFF,TGCGCCAGCAGCTTGGCCCATTGGAGCACTGAAGCTTTCTTT
TRBV28,TRBD2,TRBJ2-3,few,CASSLGGSRDTQYF,TGTGCCAGCAGTTTGGGGGGGAGCAGAGATACGCAGTATTTT
TRBV7-2,TRBD1,TRBJ2-6,once,CASSLNGQGAGANVLTF,TGTGCCAGCAGCTTAAACGGACAGGGGGCTGGGGCCAACGTCCTGACTTTC
TRBV19,NA,TRBJ1-5,NA,CASSIQGAASNQPQHF,TGTGCCAGTAGTATTCAGGGCGCGGCTAGCAATCAGCCCCAGCATTTT
TRBV6-6,NA,TRBJ2-2,NA,CASIRHVNTGELFF,TGTGCCAGCATACGACACGTGAACACCGGGGAGCTGTTTTTT
TRBV9,NA,TRBJ2-7,NA,CASSVASGQAGEQYF,TGTGCCAGCAGCGTAGCCTCAGGGCAAGCGGGCGAGCAGTACTTC
TRBV7-3,NA,TRBJ2-3,NA,CASSDPGGGDSTDTQYF,TGTGCCAGCAGCGATCCAGGCGGAGGGGACAGCACAGATACGCAGTATTTT
TRBV10-3,NA,TRBJ2-1,few,CAISVTSYNEQFF,TGTGCCATCAGTGTGACATCTTACAATGAGCAGTTCTTC
TRBV30,TRBD2,TRBJ2-3,NA,CAWSFYRTSGNSDTQYF,TGTGCCTGGAGTTTTTACCGGACTAGCGGGAATTCGGATACGCAGTATTTT
TRBV7-2,TRBD2,TRBJ2-2,NA,CASSLERGLAGDTGELFF,TGTGCCAGCAGCTTAGAGAGGGGACTAGCGGGAGACACCGGGGAGCTGTTTTTT
TRBV7-9,TRBD1,TRBJ2-7,NA,CASSHRDRGTYEQYF,TGTGCCAGCAGCCACCGAGACAGGGGGACCTACGAGCAGTACTTC
TRBV28,NA,TRBJ1-3,NA,CASTPPSSGNTIYF,TGTGCCAGCACCCCACCGAGCTCTGGAAACACCATATATTTT
TRBV5-4,TRBD2,TRBJ2-7,NA,CASSYGTSGSYEQYF,TGTGCCAGCAGCTACGGGACTAGCGGGTCCTACGAGCAGTACTTC
TRBV9,TRBD1,TRBJ2-5,NA,CASSAGTVTYQETQYF,TGTGCCAGCAGCGCCGGGACAGTAACGTACCAAGAGACCCAGTACTTC
TRBV11-1,TRBD2,TRBJ2-7,NA,CAAGTRGKARHSYEQYF,TGTGCGGCAGGGACTAGGGGGAAGGCTCGACACTCCTACGAGCAGTACTTC
TRBV11-2,TRBD2,TRBJ2-3,NA,CASSILTSGSRDTQYF,TGTGCCAGCAGCATACTGACTAGCGGGAGTAGAGATACGCAGTATTTT
TRBV7-2,TRBD1,TRBJ1-3,NA,CASGDRAGNTIYF,TGTGCCAGCGGAGACAGGGCCGGAAACACCATATATTTT
TRBV18,TRBD2,TRBJ2-7,once,CASSPPAGGTYEQYF,TGTGCCAGCTCACCACCGGCGGGGGGAACCTACGAGCAGTACTTC
TRBV6-6,NA,TRBJ2-7,NA,CASSRRSTLYEQYF,TGTGCCAGCTCGCGTAGGAGTACCCTCTACGAGCAGTACTTC
TRBV7-6,NA,TRBJ1-4,NA,CASSYSGGNNEKLFF,TGTGCCAGCAGCTATTCGGGGGGCAATAATGAAAAACTGTTTTTT
TRBV9,TRBD1,TRBJ2-7,NA,CASSVGGTGLGEQYF,TGTGCCAGCAGCGTAGGGGGGACAGGGCTTGGCGAGCAGTACTTC
TRBV7-6,NA,TRBJ1-3,NA,CASSLAFGGGAVWGVGNTIYF,TGTGCCAGCAGCTTAGCGTTTGGTGGAGGAGCTGTGTGGGGGGTTGGAAACACCATATATTTT
TRBV18,TRBD2,TRBJ2-5,NA,CASSPYSSGGTISGETQYF,TGTGCCAGCTCACCGTACTCTAGCGGGGGGACGATTTCTGGAGAGACCCAGTACTTC
TRBV7-2,TRBD1,TRBJ1-2,NA,CANQGTGTSGYTF,TGTGCCAACCAAGGGACAGGGACTTCCGGCTACACCTTC
TRBV5-6,NA,TRBJ1-2,few,CASSPRVTYGYTF,TGTGCCAGCAGCCCGCGGGTTACCTATGGCTACACCTTC
TRBV19,TRBD1,TRBJ1-4,NA,CASSVGTAATNEKLFF,TGTGCCAGTAGTGTCGGGACAGCGGCAACTAATGAAAAACTGTTTTTT
TRBV6-1,TRBD1,TRBJ1-6,NA,CASSEFLQGGSPLHF,TGTGCCAGCAGTGAATTTCTACAGGGGGGGTCACCCCTCCACTTT
TRBV29-1,NA,TRBJ2-3,NA,CSRAEPGDTQYF,TGCAGCCGCGCGGAGCCTGGGGATACGCAGTATTTT
TRBV5-4,TRBD2,TRBJ2-7,NA,CASSREAGGTYEQYF,TGTGCCAGCAGCCGCGAGGCGGGGGGAACCTACGAGCAGTACTTC
TRBV2,NA,TRBJ2-3,NA,CASSDQNLGTDTQYF,TGTGCCAGCAGTGATCAGAACCTAGGCACAGATACGCAGTATTTT
TRBV5-1,TRBD2,TRBJ2-7,NA,CASSFFGVSGKVDEQYF,TGCGCCAGCAGCTTCTTCGGGGTTAGCGGGAAGGTTGACGAGCAGTACTTC
TRBV28,TRBD2,TRBJ2-1,NA,CASRHRGLGIRDNEQFF,TGTGCCAGCAGACACCGGGGACTAGGTATAAGGGACAATGAGCAGTTCTTC
TRBV5-4,NA,TRBJ2-1,NA,CASSADSYAYNEQFF,TGTGCCAGCAGCGCCGACTCGTACGCTTACAATGAGCAGTTCTTC
TRBV5-1,NA,TRBJ2-7,once,CASNGPEDGYEQYF,TGCGCCAGCAACGGCCCCGAAGACGGGTACGAGCAGTACTTC
TRBV5-1,TRBD1,TRBJ2-2,NA,CASSSDRGAGELFF,TGCGCCAGCAGCTCGGACAGGGGGGCCGGGGAGCTGTTTTTT
TRBV30,NA,TRBJ1-5,NA,CAWTRGNSNQPQHF,TGTGCCTGGACGAGGGGGAATAGCAATCAGCCCCAGCATTTT
TRBV4-3,TRBD1,TRBJ2-1,NA,CASSRQTGSHNEQFF,TGCGCCAGCAGCCGACAGACAGGGTCCCACAATGAGCAGTTCTTC
TRBV7-9,NA,TRBJ1-5,NA,CASSPSGRNQPQHF,TGTGCCAGCAGCCCTAGCGGGCGCAATCAGCCCCAGCATTTT
TRBV27,NA,TRBJ1-5,NA,CASSATDFSNQPQHF,TGTGCCAGCAGTGCGACGGACTTTAGCAATCAGCCCCAGCATTTT
TRBV18,NA,TRBJ1-2,NA,CASSPSTEPYGYTF,TGTGCCAGCTCACCGTCGACAGAACCCTATGGCTACACCTTC
TRBV6-1,NA,TRBJ2-5,NA,CASSEWTERQETQYF,TGTGCCAGCAGTGAGTGGACAGAGAGACAAGAGACCCAGTACTTC